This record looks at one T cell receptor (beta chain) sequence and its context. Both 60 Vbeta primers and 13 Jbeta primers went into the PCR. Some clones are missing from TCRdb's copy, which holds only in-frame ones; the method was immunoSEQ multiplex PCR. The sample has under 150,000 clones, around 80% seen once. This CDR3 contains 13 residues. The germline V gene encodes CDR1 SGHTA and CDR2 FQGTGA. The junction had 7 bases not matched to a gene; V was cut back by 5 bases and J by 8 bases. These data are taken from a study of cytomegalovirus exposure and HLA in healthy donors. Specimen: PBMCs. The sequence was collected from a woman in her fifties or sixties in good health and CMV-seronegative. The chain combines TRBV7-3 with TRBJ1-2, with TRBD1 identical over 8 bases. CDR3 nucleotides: TGTGCCAGCAGCCCAAGGACAGGGATCGGCTACACCTTC. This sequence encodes CASSPRTGIGYTF.